The clone carrying this TCR beta chain was detected ten times or more. Germline CDR1 is SGHTA and CDR2 is FQGTGA. The junction had 7 bases not matched to a gene; V was cut back by 1 base and J by 3 bases. This CDR3 is built from 17 residues. The source of the sample is a study of T cell repertoires in cytomegalovirus infection. For the study at large: CMV infection plus the matching HLA type was flagged by public TCR beta signatures.

TCRdb used MiXCR to reprocess the reads, holding one entry per CDR3 protein. The sample consists of 230,000 or so distinct CDR3 sequences, over 15% of them appearing once. The TCR was taken from a human donor in good health (CMV status not recorded). Some clones in this sample may be carry-over from other donors' samples. The rearrangement links TRBV7-3 to TRBJ2-1, with 9 nucleotides matching TRBD2. The sample taken for sequencing was CD8+ T cells from PBMCs. CDR3 residues: CASSLNDAGGIYNEQFF. Written as DNA, the CDR3 is TGTGCCAGCAGCTTAAATGATGCGGGGGGGATCTACAATGAGCAGTTCTTC.